These T cell receptor beta chains were read from a single sample in a study of beta chain features in type 1 diabetes. Libraries were prepared by immunoSEQ multiplex PCR; TCRdb keeps only in-frame clonotypes and omits some of them. The table has about 360,000 clones, around 13% seen once; the top ten hold roughly 0.017%. The sample was naive CD4+ T cells from blood. These receptors all stem from a man aged 18 to 30 in good health. CDR3s include the opening cysteine and the closing phenylalanine or tryptophan. The D gene is left open where the match is weak. Size values are once, few and many counts, or a class for expanded clones, and some rows have none.

v_call	d_call	clone_size	j_call	cdr3_nt	cdr3_aa
TRBV6-1	NA	NA	TRBJ2-7	TGTGCCAGCAGGGTCGCCCCGGGGGTGGACTACGAGCAGTACTTC	CASRVAPGVDYEQYF
TRBV30	NA	NA	TRBJ2-1	TGTGCCCGGGGGTTGGGGAATGAGCAGTTCTTC	CARGLGNEQFF
TRBV9	NA	NA	TRBJ2-5	TGTGCCAGCAGCGTAGAGAGCCATACGGAGACCCAGTACTTC	CASSVESHTETQYF
TRBV4-2	TRBD1	few	TRBJ1-2	TGTGCCAGCAGCCAAGACTTACAGGGGGCGAATGGCTACACCTTC	CASSQDLQGANGYTF
TRBV28	TRBD1	few	TRBJ2-3	TGTGCCAGCAGTCCGGGACAGGGGAAAGAAACAGATACGCAGTATTTT	CASSPGQGKETDTQYF
TRBV28	NA	NA	TRBJ2-7	TGTGCCAGCAGTGGAGGGCAGCCGAAGCCCTACGAGCAGTACTTC	CASSGGQPKPYEQYF
TRBV6-1	NA	few	TRBJ2-5	TGTGCCAGCAGTTTATCGCGGGAGACCCAGTACTTC	CASSLSRETQYF
TRBV7-3	NA	few	TRBJ2-3	TGTGCCAGCAGCTGGGCGGGGTCAGAGCAGTATTTT	CASSWAGSEQYF
TRBV15	NA	NA	TRBJ1-1	TGTGCCACCAGCCTTCGACAGATCAACACTGAAGCTTTCTTT	CATSLRQINTEAFF
TRBV7-6	NA	NA	TRBJ2-5	TGTGCCAGCAGCTTGGGGCTAAAAGAGACCCAGTACTTC	CASSLGLKETQYF
TRBV5-6	NA	few	TRBJ2-3	TGTGCCAGCAGCCGGGGCACAGATACGCAGTATTTT	CASSRGTDTQYF
TRBV30	NA	few	TRBJ2-6	TGTGCCTGGAGTTCGGTGGCGGGATGGTCTGGGGCCAACGTCCTGACTTTC	CAWSSVAGWSGANVLTF
TRBV4-3	TRBD1	few	TRBJ2-7	TGCGCCAGCAGCCAATTACCGGGACAGGCCTACGAGCAGTACTTC	CASSQLPGQAYEQYF
TRBV23-1	TRBD1	few	TRBJ1-2	TGCGCCAGCAGTCAATCTGTCCGGGACAGGGTTGACAGGAACTATGGCTACACCTTC	CASSQSVRDRVDRNYGYTF
TRBV29-1	NA	many	TRBJ2-5	TGCAGCGTTGACTTCAGGGGTGGGGAGACCCAGTACTTC	CSVDFRGGETQYF
TRBV28	NA	NA	TRBJ2-1	TGTGCCAGCATCCTAGGGGCGGGATACGCCTCCTACAATGAGCAGTTCTTC	CASILGAGYASYNEQFF
TRBV28	TRBD1	few	TRBJ2-7	TGTGCCAGCAGCAAACAGGGGGCTCGGTCCTACGAGCAGTACTTC	CASSKQGARSYEQYF
TRBV5-4	TRBD1	few	TRBJ2-3	TGTGCCAGCAGCTCTGGGACAGGGGGCAAGACAGATACGCAGTATTTT	CASSSGTGGKTDTQYF
TRBV28	TRBD1	NA	TRBJ1-1	TGTGCCAGCATCCGACAGGGGGCCAATGCTTTCTTT	CASIRQGANAFF
TRBV27	TRBD2	few	TRBJ2-1	TGTGCCAGCAGTTTCGGACTAGCGGGGCGGAATGAGCAGTTCTTC	CASSFGLAGRNEQFF
TRBV7-2	TRBD1	few	TRBJ1-2	TGTGCCAGCAGCCCCCCGACAGGGGGCACGGATGGCTACACCTTC	CASSPPTGGTDGYTF
TRBV7-2	NA	NA	TRBJ2-7	TGTGCCAGCAGCTCAGGGGGGCCTTACGAGCAGTACTTC	CASSSGGPYEQYF
TRBV4-2	NA	NA	TRBJ1-2	TGTGCCAGCAGCCAAGCATCCTATGGCTACACCTTC	CASSQASYGYTF
TRBV25-1	TRBD1	few	TRBJ2-1	TGTGCCAGCAGTGACTCCGGGACAGCCCCCTACAATGAGCAGTTCTTC	CASSDSGTAPYNEQFF
TRBV28	NA	NA	TRBJ1-1	TGTGCCAGCAGTTCTGGGGGCCAGGGCACTGAAGCTTTCTTT	CASSSGGQGTEAFF
TRBV28	NA	NA	TRBJ2-1	TGTGCCAGCAGTTTAAGCTTGACAGCCCAAACTCCTTACAATGAGCAGTTCTTC	CASSLSLTAQTPYNEQFF
TRBV25-1	TRBD1	few	TRBJ2-1	TGTGCCAGCAGTGAAAGGGGACAGGGTGATGAGCAGTTCTTC	CASSERGQGDEQFF
TRBV6-5	TRBD1	few	TRBJ2-7	TGTGCCAGCAGTTACTCCGGGACAGGGAGCTCCTACGAGCAGTACTTC	CASSYSGTGSSYEQYF
TRBV5-1	NA	NA	TRBJ2-2	TGCGCCAGCAGCGTATTAACAGGTGTGACCGGGGAGCTGTTTTTT	CASSVLTGVTGELFF
TRBV21-1	NA	few	TRBJ1-1	TGTGCCAGCAGCGACCGGACACTGAACACTGAAGCTTTCTTT	CASSDRTLNTEAFF
TRBV4-2	NA	few	TRBJ2-1	TGTGCCAGCAGCCAAGGGTTCGGGAACAGGGTAATAGTCAATGAGCAGTTCTTC	CASSQGFGNRVIVNEQFF
TRBV27	NA	few	TRBJ2-1	TGTGCCAGCACCCCAGGGCACTACTCACGGGAGCAGTTCTTC	CASTPGHYSREQFF
TRBV7-9	TRBD1	few	TRBJ2-7	TGTGCCAGCAGCTCATGGACAGGGGGCACCTACGAGCAGTACTTC	CASSSWTGGTYEQYF
TRBV28	TRBD1	few	TRBJ1-3	TGTGCCAGCAGTTTAACAGGGGTCGGAAACACCATATATTTT	CASSLTGVGNTIYF
TRBV5-4	NA	NA	TRBJ2-2	TGTGCCAGCAGCTTCTCCAGGGGGGTCGGGGAGCTGTTTTTT	CASSFSRGVGELFF
TRBV6-5	TRBD1	NA	TRBJ1-1	TGTGCCAGCAGTCCCTTCAGACAGGGAACTTTCTTT	CASSPFRQGTFF
TRBV28	NA	NA	TRBJ2-1	TGTGCCAGCAGTTTGGCGTCGGCGGGAAGCCTCAATGAGCAGTTCTTC	CASSLASAGSLNEQFF
TRBV7-6	NA	NA	TRBJ1-2	TGTGCCAGCAGCTTAAGGCACCTGGAGGGGGGCTACACCTTC	CASSLRHLEGGYTF
TRBV30	NA	few	TRBJ2-2	TGTGCCTGGAATCAAGGGGGTAGGGAGCTGTTTTTT	CAWNQGGRELFF
TRBV6-6	NA	NA	TRBJ2-2	TGTGCCAGCAGTTACCCGGGCACCGGGGAGCTGTTTTTT	CASSYPGTGELFF
TRBV5-1	NA	few	TRBJ2-1	TGCGCCAGCAGCTTGGGTGTGACACGGTCGCCCAATGAGCAGTTCTTC	CASSLGVTRSPNEQFF
TRBV27	TRBD1	few	TRBJ1-5	TGTGCCAGCAGTTTAGTATCAGGGGGCTATCAGCCCCAGCATTTT	CASSLVSGGYQPQHF
TRBV14	NA	NA	TRBJ2-3	TGTGCCAGCAGCCCAAGGGGGGACAGACGCACAGATACGCAGTATTTT	CASSPRGDRRTDTQYF
TRBV28	TRBD1	NA	TRBJ1-2	TGTGCCAGCATAGGCCCTGAGGGGGCTAAGACCTTC	CASIGPEGAKTF
TRBV5-1	NA	few	TRBJ2-7	TGCGCCAGCAGCTTGGCAGGGAACTCCTACGAGCAGTACTTC	CASSLAGNSYEQYF
TRBV25-1	NA	NA	TRBJ2-5	TGTGCCAGCCAGAGAAGAACACAGGTCGGCGAGACCCAGTACTTC	CASQRRTQVGETQYF